This entry lists 20 T cell receptor beta chains sequenced from one sample in a study of blood T cell repertoires in COVID-19. The protocol was immunoSEQ multiplex PCR, while the TCRdb copy is restricted to in-frame clones and leaves out a portion. The profile shows about 280,000 clones, approximately 88% of them singletons. The sample taken for sequencing was peripheral blood. Receptors originate from a man aged 18 to 35 with active or convalescent COVID-19.

V usage is TRBV12-5 and J usage is TRBJ2-5; weak D call: TRBD1 (5 bases). Trimming stripped 0 bases from V and 0 bases from J, with 11 bases between. CDR1 is LGHNT, CDR2 FRNRAP, per germline. This CDR3 contains 16 residues. CDR3 region: CASGLVRQTYQETQYF. The CDR3 region has the DNA TGTGCTAGTGGTTTGGTACGACAGACGTACCAAGAGACCCAGTACTTC. Supplemented by reference TRBV12-5 and TRBJ2-5, the full variable domain reads DARVTQTPRHKVTEMGQEVTMRCQPILGHNTVFWYRQTMMQGLELLAYFRNRAPLDDSGMPKDRFSAEMPDATLATLKIQPSEPRDSAVYFCASGLVRQTYQETQYFGPGTRLLVL.

There are a few counts of this clone. The chain carries TRBV7-9 and TRBJ1-4, with D unclear. The germline V gene encodes CDR1 SEHNR and CDR2 FQNEAQ (reference sequence). The CDR3 loop spans 16 amino acids. V was pared by 5 bases and J by 6 bases, with 19 bases between. The DNA for the CDR3 is TGTGCCAGCAGCCTTTCCTTAATTAATGAGGATGAAAAACTGTTTTTT. It translates to CASSLSLINEDEKLFF.

The V and J genes are TRBV11-2 and TRBJ1-1; D remains unclear. Trimming took 6 bases from V and 4 from J, leaving 21 bases between them. CDR3 length equals 16 residues. Germline-derived CDR1 and CDR2 are SGHAT and FQNNGV. This CDR3 reads CASSHNSRVFGTEAFF. The CDR3 DNA is TGTGCCAGCAGTCACAACTCTCGGGTTTTCGGCACTGAAGCTTTCTTT.

The chain joins TRBV7-9 to TRBJ2-7; D is unclear. Trimming shortened V by 1 base and J by 6 bases, and 4 bases separated the two germline ends. Germline loops: CDR1 SEHNR, CDR2 FQNEAQ (reference sequence). CDR3 length: 11 amino acids. The CDR3 coding sequence is TGTGCCAGCAGCTTAGGGCCCGAGCAGTACTTC. Translated, it gives CASSLGPEQYF.

The genes are TRBV29-1 and TRBJ2-7; 15 bases agree with TRBD2. V lost 1 base and J lost 0; bases outside the gene matches: 1. The CDR3 is 16 residues long. Germline assignment: CDR1 SQVTM and CDR2 ANQGSEA. CDR3 sequence reads: CSVEGTSGGVSYEQYF. The CDR3 region has the DNA TGCAGCGTTGAAGGGACTAGCGGGGGGGTCTCCTACGAGCAGTACTTC.

The V call is TRBV3-1 (or the pseudogene TRBV3-2), the J call TRBJ2-3, with 8 bases aligning to TRBD1. CDR3 length equals 15 residues. Germline V gene sequence: CDR1 LGHDT, CDR2 YNNKEL (reference sequence). V shed 4 bases and J 0 bases; nucleotides not matched to a gene: 3. The CDR3 nucleotides read TGTGCCAGCAGCCCGGGACAGGTTAGCACAGATACGCAGTATTTT. Protein product: CASSPGQVSTDTQYF.

The J gene is TRBJ1-5, the V gene TRBV11-2; no clear D. The V end lost 4 bases, the J end lost 6 bases, and 10 bases lay between the germline ends. The CDR3 is made up of 13 amino acids. CDR1 is SGHAT and CDR2 is FQNNGV in the germline V gene. CDR3 loop: CASSSGSGQPQHF. The CDR3 DNA is TGTGCCAGCAGCTCGGGATCAGGTCAGCCCCAGCATTTT.

Comment on this clone: Within the sample, other DNA sequences also encode this same CDR3. This chain links TRBV15 with TRBJ1-3; D is uncertain. The CDR3 covers 15 residues. V lost 0 bases and J 0 bases, leaving 6 bases between the germline ends. The germline V gene encodes CDR1 LNHNV and CDR2 YYDKDF (reference sequence). The CDR3 region has the DNA TGTGCCACCAGCAGAGATTCAGGCTCTGGAAACACCATATATTTT. Protein product: CATSRDSGSGNTIYF.

The chain has TRBV3-1 (or the pseudogene TRBV3-2) and TRBJ2-5, with D possibly TRBD2 on 5 matching bases. CDR1 is LGHDT and CDR2 is YNNKEL in the germline V gene (reference sequence). Trimming left V 1 base short and J 5 bases short, with 11 bases between. The CDR3 is 14 amino acids. In DNA form, the CDR3 reads TGTGCCAGCAGCCAAGTGGCCAGGAGGGAGACCCAGTACTTC. Its protein is CASSQVARRETQYF.

The chain couples TRBV5-4 to TRBJ1-1, with D tentatively TRBD1 (5 bases). The V end lost 1 base, the J end lost 1 base, and 11 bases lay between the germline ends. The CDR3 covers 15 residues. CDR1 is SGHNT and CDR2 is YYREEE in the germline V gene (reference sequence). CDR3 nucleotides: TGTGCCAGCAGCTTGCGTTCCCAGGGGAACACTGAAGCTTTCTTT. Protein: CASSLRSQGNTEAFF.

The sample holds a few counts of this clone. The V and J genes are TRBV18 and TRBJ2-5; weak D call: TRBD1 (5 bases). From germline, CDR1 is KGHSH and CDR2 LQKENI. The CDR3 loop spans 12 amino acids. Trimming took off 8 bases at V and 7 bases at J, with 14 bases between the two ends. CDR3 bases: TGTGCCAGCACGGACATAAGGGGGACCCAGTACTTC. It codes for CASTDIRGTQYF.

CDR3 region: CASSLFFEGSTEAFF. DNA for the CDR3: TGTGCCAGCAGCTTATTCTTCGAGGGCTCCACTGAAGCTTTCTTT. The J gene is TRBJ1-1, the V gene TRBV7-6; D remains ambiguous. The CDR3 is 15 amino acids. Trimming removed 2 bases from V and 4 bases from J, with 14 bases in between. Germline V lookup: CDR1 SGHVS, CDR2 FNYEAQ.

The chain uses TRBV10-1 and TRBJ2-7; D is perhaps TRBD2 (5 bases). The CDR3 consists of 11 residues. Germline CDR1 WNHNN, CDR2 SYGVQD (reference sequence). V lost 3 bases and J lost 7, with 7 bases in between. The CDR3 region has the DNA TGCGCCAGCAGTGACGGGGATGAGCAGTACTTC. Amino acids: CASSDGDEQYF.

This sequence joins TRBV6-4 and TRBJ2-3; D possibly corresponds to TRBD2 (6 bases). The ends were cut back, 3 bases at V and 1 base at J, with 8 bases in the middle. Germline V gives CDR1 MRHNA, CDR2 SNTAGT. The CDR3 has 14 amino acids. The CDR3 DNA follows: TGTGCCAGCAGTGAGGGCGGGGGCACAGATACGCAGTATTTT. Translating gives CASSEGGGTDTQYF.

This clone has only one observation. The rearrangement uses TRBV15 and TRBJ2-1, with D unresolved. The CDR3 has 14 amino acids. Trimming left V 0 bases short and J 7 bases short, with 10 bases between. CDR1 and CDR2 (germline): LNHNV, YYDKDF (reference sequence). The CDR3: CATSRDLGLNEQFF. In DNA, the CDR3 is TGTGCCACCAGCAGAGATCTCGGTCTGAATGAGCAGTTCTTC.

This clone was observed once. The CDR3 bases are TGTGCCAGCAGCTTAAGGAGGGAATCCTACGAGCAGTACTTC. Translation: CASSLRRESYEQYF. This chain connects TRBV5-5 to TRBJ2-7; possibly TRBD2 for D (6 bases). Germline values: CDR1 SGHKS, CDR2 YYEKEE (reference sequence). V was cut by 2 bases and J by 1 base, with 10 bases left in between. The CDR3 contains 14 residues.

This sequence joins TRBV27 and TRBJ2-2; D call uncertain. With 6 bases removed from V and 4 bases from J, the gap between germline ends came to 15 bases. The CDR3 sequence is 15 residues long. Germline-derived CDR1 and CDR2 are MNHEY and SMNVEV (reference sequence). CDR3 in amino acids: CASSGFELSTGELFF. The CDR3 nucleotides read TGTGCCAGCAGCGGGTTTGAGCTTTCCACCGGGGAGCTGTTTTTT.

CDR3 protein: CASSPGTSGSTGELFF. The CDR3 DNA follows: TGTGCCAGTAGTCCCGGGACTAGCGGCAGCACCGGGGAGCTGTTTTTT. This rearrangement joins TRBV19 to TRBJ2-2; 11 bases are a match to TRBD2. Germline V lookup: CDR1 LNHDA, CDR2 SQIVND (reference sequence). Trimming cost V 5 bases and J 4 bases; bases outside gene matches: 6. CDR3 size: 16 residues.

The J gene is TRBJ2-3, the V gene TRBV27; D might be TRBD1 (6 bases). The germline V gene encodes CDR1 MNHEY and CDR2 SMNVEV (reference sequence). The CDR3 extends over 13 amino acids. V lost 5 bases and J lost 8, with 14 bases in between. Here the CDR3 DNA reads TGTGCCAGCAGTCTCGGACAGTCGGGTACGCAGTATTTT. Amino acid sequence: CASSLGQSGTQYF.

The rearrangement links TRBV2 to TRBJ2-5, with D perhaps matching TRBD1 (6 bases). With 4 bases removed from V and 2 bases from J, the gap between germline ends came to 26 bases. From germline, CDR1 is SNHLY and CDR2 FYNNEI. This CDR3 is built from 19 residues. CDR3 DNA sequence: TGTGCCAGCAGTGCCCCCTCCGATGGACAGCCTGAAATTCAAGAGACCCAGTACTTC. Protein: CASSAPSDGQPEIQETQYF.